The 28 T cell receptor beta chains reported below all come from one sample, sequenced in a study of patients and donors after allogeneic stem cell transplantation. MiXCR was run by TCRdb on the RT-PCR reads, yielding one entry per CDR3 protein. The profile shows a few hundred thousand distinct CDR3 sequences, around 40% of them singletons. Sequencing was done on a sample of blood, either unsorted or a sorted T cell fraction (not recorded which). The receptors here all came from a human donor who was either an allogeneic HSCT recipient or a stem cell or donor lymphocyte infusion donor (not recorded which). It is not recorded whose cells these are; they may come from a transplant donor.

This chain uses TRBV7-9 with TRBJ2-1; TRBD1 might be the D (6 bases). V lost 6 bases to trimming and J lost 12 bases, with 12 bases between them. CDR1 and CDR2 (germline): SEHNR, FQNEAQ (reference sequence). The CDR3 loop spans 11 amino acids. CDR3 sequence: CASSLKGGQFF. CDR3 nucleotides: TGTGCCAGCAGTTTAAAAGGGGGGCAGTTCTTC.

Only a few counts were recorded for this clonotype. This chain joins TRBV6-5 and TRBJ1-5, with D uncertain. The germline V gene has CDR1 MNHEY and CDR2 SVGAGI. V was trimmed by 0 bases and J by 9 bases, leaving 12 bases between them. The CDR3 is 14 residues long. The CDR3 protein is CASSYSGEWGPQHF. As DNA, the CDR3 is TGTGCCAGCAGTTACTCTGGGGAATGGGGGCCCCAGCATTTT.

CDR3 protein: CASSTEAGANYGYTF. In DNA, the CDR3 is TGTGCCAGTAGTACGGAGGCGGGGGCGAACTATGGCTACACCTTC. This chain connects TRBV19 to TRBJ1-2; TRBD1 is a possible D gene (6 bases). V dropped 4 bases and J dropped 2 bases, with 14 bases sitting between them. The CDR3 is 15 amino acids. Per the germline V gene, CDR1 is LNHDA and CDR2 is SQIVND (reference sequence). The full variable domain, rest sourced from reference TRBV19 and TRBJ1-2, is DGGITQSPKYLFRKEGQNVTLSCEQNLNHDAMYWYRQDPGQGLRLIYYSQIVNDFQKGDIAEGYSVSREKKESFPLTVTSAQKNPTAFYLCASSTEAGANYGYTFGSGTRLTVV.

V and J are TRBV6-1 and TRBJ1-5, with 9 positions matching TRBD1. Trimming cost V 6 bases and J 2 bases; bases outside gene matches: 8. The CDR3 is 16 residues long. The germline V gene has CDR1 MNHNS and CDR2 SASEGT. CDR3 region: CASRLYWTGGNQPQHF. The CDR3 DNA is TGTGCCAGCAGGCTCTACTGGACAGGGGGCAATCAGCCCCAGCATTTT.

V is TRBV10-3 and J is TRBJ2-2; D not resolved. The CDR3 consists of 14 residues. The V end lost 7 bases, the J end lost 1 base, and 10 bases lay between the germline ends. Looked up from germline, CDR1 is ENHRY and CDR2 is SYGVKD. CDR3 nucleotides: TGTGCCATCACTAACACAGAGAACACCGGGGAGCTGTTTTTT. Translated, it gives CAITNTENTGELFF.

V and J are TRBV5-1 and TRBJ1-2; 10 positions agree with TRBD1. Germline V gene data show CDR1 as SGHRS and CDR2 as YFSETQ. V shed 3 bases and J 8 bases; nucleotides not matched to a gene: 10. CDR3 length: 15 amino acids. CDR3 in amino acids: CASSWTGGSAGGYTF. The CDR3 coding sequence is TGCGCCAGCAGCTGGACAGGGGGTAGTGCTGGCGGCTACACCTTC. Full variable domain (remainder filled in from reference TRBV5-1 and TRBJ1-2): KAGVTQTPRYLIKTRGQQVTLSCSPISGHRSVSWYQQTPGQGLQFLFEYFSETQRNKGNFPGRFSGRQFSNSRSEMNVSTLELGDSALYLCASSWTGGSAGGYTFGSGTRLTVV.

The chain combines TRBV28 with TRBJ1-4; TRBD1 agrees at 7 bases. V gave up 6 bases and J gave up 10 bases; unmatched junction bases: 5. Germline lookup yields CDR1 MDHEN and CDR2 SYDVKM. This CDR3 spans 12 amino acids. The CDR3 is CASSDRVVKLFF. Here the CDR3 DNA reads TGTGCCAGCAGCGACAGGGTTGTAAAACTGTTTTTT.

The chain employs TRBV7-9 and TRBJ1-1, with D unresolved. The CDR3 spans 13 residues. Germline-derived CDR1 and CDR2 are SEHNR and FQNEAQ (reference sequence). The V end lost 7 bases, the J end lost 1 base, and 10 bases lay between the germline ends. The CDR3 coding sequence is TGTGCCAGCATCCCCACAGCGAACACTGAAGCTTTCTTT. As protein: CASIPTANTEAFF.

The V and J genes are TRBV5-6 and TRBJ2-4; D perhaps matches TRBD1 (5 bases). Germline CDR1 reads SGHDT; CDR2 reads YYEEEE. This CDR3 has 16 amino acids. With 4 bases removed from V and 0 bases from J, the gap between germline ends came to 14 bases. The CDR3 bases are TGTGCCAGCAGCAGTCTCAGGGAATTAGCCAAAAACATTCAGTACTTC. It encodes CASSSLRELAKNIQYF. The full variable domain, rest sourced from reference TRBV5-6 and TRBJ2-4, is DAGVTQSPTHLIKTRGQQVTLRCSPKSGHDTVSWYQQALGQGPQFIFQYYEEEERQRGNFPDRFSGHQFPNYSSELNVNALLLGDSALYLCASSSLRELAKNIQYFGAGTRLSVL.

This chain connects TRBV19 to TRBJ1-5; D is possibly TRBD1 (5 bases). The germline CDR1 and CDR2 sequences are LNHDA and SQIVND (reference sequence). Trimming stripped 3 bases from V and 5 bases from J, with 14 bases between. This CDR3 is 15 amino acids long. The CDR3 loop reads CASSIMPLGDQPQHF. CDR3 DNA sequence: TGTGCCAGTAGTATCATGCCCTTAGGGGATCAGCCCCAGCATTTT.

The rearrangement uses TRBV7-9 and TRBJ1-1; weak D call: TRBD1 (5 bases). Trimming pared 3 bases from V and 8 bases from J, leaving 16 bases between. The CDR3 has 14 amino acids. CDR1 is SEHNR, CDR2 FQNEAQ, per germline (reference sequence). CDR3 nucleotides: TGTGCCAGCAGCTTCAGGGAGCCCAAGGCCGAAGCTTTCTTT. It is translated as CASSFREPKAEAFF.

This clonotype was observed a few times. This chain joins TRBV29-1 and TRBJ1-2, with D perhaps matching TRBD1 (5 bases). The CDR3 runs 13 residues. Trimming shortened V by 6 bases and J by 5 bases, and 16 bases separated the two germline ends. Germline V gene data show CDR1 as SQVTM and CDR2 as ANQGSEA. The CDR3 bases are TGCAGCGTCCGCCCAAGTGACAGTTATGGCTACACCTTC. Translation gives CSVRPSDSYGYTF.

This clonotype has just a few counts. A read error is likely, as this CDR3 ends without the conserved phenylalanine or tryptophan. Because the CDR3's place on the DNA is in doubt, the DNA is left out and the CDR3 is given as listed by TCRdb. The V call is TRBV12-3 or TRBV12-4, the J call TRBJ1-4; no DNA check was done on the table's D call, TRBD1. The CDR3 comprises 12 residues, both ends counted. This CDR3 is CASSLAKGTDWV.

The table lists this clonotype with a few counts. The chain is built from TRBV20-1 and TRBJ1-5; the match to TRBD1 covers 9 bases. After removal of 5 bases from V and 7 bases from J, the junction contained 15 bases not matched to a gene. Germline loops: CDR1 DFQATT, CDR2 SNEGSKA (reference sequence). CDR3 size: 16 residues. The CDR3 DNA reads TGCAGTGCTTTCGACCCCGGGACAGGGCCCTACCAGCCCCAGCATTTT. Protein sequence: CSAFDPGTGPYQPQHF.

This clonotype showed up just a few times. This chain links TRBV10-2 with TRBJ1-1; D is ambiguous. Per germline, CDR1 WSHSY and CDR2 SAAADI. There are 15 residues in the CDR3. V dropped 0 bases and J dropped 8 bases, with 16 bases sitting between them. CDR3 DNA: TGCGCCAGCAGTGAGTCGAGCGACATAACCCCCGAAGCTTTCTTT. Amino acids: CASSESSDITPEAFF.

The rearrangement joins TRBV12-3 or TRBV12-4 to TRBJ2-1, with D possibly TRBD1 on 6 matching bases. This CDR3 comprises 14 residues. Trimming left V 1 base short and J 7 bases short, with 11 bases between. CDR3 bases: TGTGCCAGCAGTTTAGAGGCAGGGGCGAATGAGCAGTTCTTC. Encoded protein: CASSLEAGANEQFF.

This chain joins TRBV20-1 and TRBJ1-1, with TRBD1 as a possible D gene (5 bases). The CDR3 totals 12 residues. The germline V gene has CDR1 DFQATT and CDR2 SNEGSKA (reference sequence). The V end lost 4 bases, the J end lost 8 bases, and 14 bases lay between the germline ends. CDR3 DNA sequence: TGCAGTGCTACGGGACTCCCAGCCGAAGCTTTCTTT. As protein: CSATGLPAEAFF.

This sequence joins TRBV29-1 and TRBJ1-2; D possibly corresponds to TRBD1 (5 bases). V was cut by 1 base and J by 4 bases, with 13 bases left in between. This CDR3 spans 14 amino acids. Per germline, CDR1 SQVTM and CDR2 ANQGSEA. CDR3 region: CSVEGRDWGYGYTF. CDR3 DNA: TGCAGCGTTGAAGGGCGGGACTGGGGCTATGGCTACACCTTC. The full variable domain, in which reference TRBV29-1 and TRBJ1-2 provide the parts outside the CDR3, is SAVISQKPSRDICQRGTSLTIQCQVDSQVTMMFWYRQQPGQSLTLIATANQGSEATYESGFVIDKFPISRPNLTFSTLTVSNMSPEDSSIYLCSVEGRDWGYGYTFGSGTRLTVV.

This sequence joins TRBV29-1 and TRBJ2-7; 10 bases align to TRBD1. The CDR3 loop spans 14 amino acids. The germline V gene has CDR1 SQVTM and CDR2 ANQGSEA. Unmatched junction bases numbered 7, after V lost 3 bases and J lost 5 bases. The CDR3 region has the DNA TGCAGCGTTGAGACCCGGGACAGGGGTAACGAGCAGTACTTC. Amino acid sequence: CSVETRDRGNEQYF.

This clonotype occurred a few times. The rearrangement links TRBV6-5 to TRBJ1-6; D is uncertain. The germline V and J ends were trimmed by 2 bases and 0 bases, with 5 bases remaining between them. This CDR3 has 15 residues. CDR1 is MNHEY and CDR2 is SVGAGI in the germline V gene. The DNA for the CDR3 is TGTGCCAGCAGTTACGCGGTCTCCTATAATTCACCCCTCCACTTT. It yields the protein CASSYAVSYNSPLHF.

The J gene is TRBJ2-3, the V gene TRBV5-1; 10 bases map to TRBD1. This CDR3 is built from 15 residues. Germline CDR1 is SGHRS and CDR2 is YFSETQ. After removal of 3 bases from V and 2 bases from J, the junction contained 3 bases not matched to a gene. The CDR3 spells CASSWDRGNTDTQYF. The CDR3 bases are TGCGCCAGCAGCTGGGACAGGGGAAACACAGATACGCAGTATTTT.

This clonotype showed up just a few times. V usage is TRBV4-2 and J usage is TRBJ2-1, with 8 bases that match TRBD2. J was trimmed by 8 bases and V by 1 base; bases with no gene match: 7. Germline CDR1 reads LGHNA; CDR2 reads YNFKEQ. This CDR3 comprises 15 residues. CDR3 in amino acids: CASSQAGTRGDEQFF. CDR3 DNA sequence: TGTGCCAGCAGCCAAGCCGGGACTAGGGGGGATGAGCAGTTCTTC.

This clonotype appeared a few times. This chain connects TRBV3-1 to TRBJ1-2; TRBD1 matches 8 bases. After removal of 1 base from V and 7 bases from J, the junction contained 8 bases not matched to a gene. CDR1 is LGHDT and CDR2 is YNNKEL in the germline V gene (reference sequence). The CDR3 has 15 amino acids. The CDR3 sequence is CASSQGRTGYLGYTF. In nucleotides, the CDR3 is TGTGCCAGCAGCCAAGGCCGGACAGGGTATCTTGGCTACACCTTC. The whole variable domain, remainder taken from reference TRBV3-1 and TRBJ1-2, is DTAVSQTPKYLVTQMGNDKSIKCEQNLGHDTMYWYKQDSKKFLKIMFSYNNKELIINETVPNRFSPKSPDKAHLNLHINSLELGDSAVYFCASSQGRTGYLGYTFGSGTRLTVV.

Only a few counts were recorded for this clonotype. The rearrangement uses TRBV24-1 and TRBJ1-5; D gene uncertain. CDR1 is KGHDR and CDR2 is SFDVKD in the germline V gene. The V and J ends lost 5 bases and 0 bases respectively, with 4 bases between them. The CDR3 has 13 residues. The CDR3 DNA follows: TGTGCCACCAGTGGCCCTAGCAATCAGCCCCAGCATTTT. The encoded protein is CATSGPSNQPQHF.

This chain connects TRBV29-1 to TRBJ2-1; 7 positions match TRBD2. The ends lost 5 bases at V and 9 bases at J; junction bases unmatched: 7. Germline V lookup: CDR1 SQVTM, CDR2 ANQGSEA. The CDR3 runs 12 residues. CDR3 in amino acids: CSVNRGDSEQFF. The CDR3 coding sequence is TGCAGCGTTAACCGGGGGGACTCTGAGCAGTTCTTC.

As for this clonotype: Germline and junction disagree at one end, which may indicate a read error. CDR3 region: CAIRESGTNTGNTIYF. Here the CDR3 DNA reads TGTGCCATCAGAGAGTCAGGGACCAACACTGGAAACACCATATATTTT. The genes are TRBV10-3 and TRBJ1-3, with TRBD1 as a possible D gene (5 bases). CDR3 length: 16 residues. The germline V gene has CDR1 ENHRY and CDR2 SYGVKD.

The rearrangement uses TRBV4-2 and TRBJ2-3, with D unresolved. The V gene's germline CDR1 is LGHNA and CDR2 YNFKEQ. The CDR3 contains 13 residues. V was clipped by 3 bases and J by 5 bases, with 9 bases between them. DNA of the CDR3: TGTGCCAGCAGCCAGATCGCTCAAGATACGCAGTATTTT. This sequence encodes CASSQIAQDTQYF.

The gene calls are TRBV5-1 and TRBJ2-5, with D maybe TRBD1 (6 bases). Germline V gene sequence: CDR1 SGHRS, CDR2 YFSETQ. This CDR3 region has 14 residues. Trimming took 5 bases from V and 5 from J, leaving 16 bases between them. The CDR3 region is CASSRPGVQETQYF. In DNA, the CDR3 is TGCGCCAGCAGTCGGCCAGGGGTCCAGGAGACCCAGTACTTC.